These 12 T cell receptor beta chains were sequenced from one sample in a study of blood T cell repertoires in COVID-19. Profiling relied on immunoSEQ multiplex PCR, and the TCRdb table lists in-frame clones only, not all of them. The sample records fewer than 120,000 clones, roughly 79% being singletons. Sequenced sample: peripheral blood. These receptors were obtained from a woman older than 75 with active or convalescent COVID-19.

This chain connects TRBV28 to TRBJ2-3; the match to TRBD2 covers 12 bases. This CDR3 is built from 16 residues. CDR1 is MDHEN, CDR2 SYDVKM, per germline. V lost 5 bases, J lost 4 bases, and 7 bases stayed unmatched. This CDR3 is CASSTRLAGEADTQYF. CDR3 nucleotides: TGTGCCAGCAGTACCCGACTAGCGGGAGAGGCAGATACGCAGTATTTT.

The chain's CDR3 is CASSPIGSGEDSYEQYF. The CDR3 DNA follows: TGTGCCAGCAGCCCCATTGGTAGCGGGGAGGACTCCTACGAGCAGTACTTC. This rearrangement joins TRBV27 to TRBJ2-7; TRBD2 agrees at 8 bases. Germline lookup yields CDR1 MNHEY and CDR2 SMNVEV (reference sequence). V was clipped by 6 bases and J by 0 bases; unmatched bases: 13. The CDR3 totals 17 residues.

The V gene is TRBV5-1, the J gene TRBJ1-2; no clear D. CDR1 SGHRS and CDR2 YFSETQ come from the germline V gene. The CDR3 consists of 13 residues. V lost 0 bases to trimming and J lost 8 bases, with 11 bases between them. Here the CDR3 DNA reads TGCGCCAGCAGCTTGGGCTCGATGCGAGGCTACACCTTC. This gives the protein CASSLGSMRGYTF.

The chain uses TRBV5-1 and TRBJ1-2, with unresolved D. Between the trimmed V and J ends, which lost 3 bases and 8 bases, there was a span of 20 bases. The germline CDR1 and CDR2 sequences are SGHRS and YFSETQ. The CDR3 extends over 15 amino acids. This chain's CDR3 is CASSSPSGGFEGYTF. The CDR3 nucleotides are TGCGCCAGCAGCTCCCCCTCTGGAGGGTTTGAAGGCTACACCTTC. The complete variable domain, with remaining parts taken from reference TRBV5-1 and TRBJ1-2, reads KAGVTQTPRYLIKTRGQQVTLSCSPISGHRSVSWYQQTPGQGLQFLFEYFSETQRNKGNFPGRFSGRQFSNSRSEMNVSTLELGDSALYLCASSSPSGGFEGYTFGSGTRLTVV.

This chain links TRBV9 with TRBJ1-5, with 7 positions matching TRBD1. The CDR3 has 15 amino acids. CDR1 is SGDLS and CDR2 is YYNGEE in the germline V gene. J gave up 1 base and V 3 bases, and 4 bases lay outside the gene matches. The CDR3 reads CASSDDRASNQPQHF. The CDR3 bases are TGTGCCAGCAGCGATGACAGGGCCAGCAATCAGCCCCAGCATTTT.

The chain joins TRBV19 to TRBJ2-3; TRBD2 is a possible D gene (5 bases). Germline lookup yields CDR1 LNHDA and CDR2 SQIVND (reference sequence). Trimming left V 6 bases short and J 2 bases short, with 12 bases between. This CDR3 has 14 amino acids. This chain's CDR3 is CASRQREPTDTQYF. In nucleotides, the CDR3 is TGTGCCAGTAGACAACGGGAACCCACAGATACGCAGTATTTT.

With regard to this clone: An end of the junction does not agree with germline; a read error may underlie this. The chain combines TRBV19 with TRBJ1-4; D is uncertain. Germline loops: CDR1 LNHDA, CDR2 SQIVND (reference sequence). The CDR3 spans 13 residues. CDR3 nucleotides: TGTGCAAGTAGAAAGCACGAGGAGGAAAAACTGTTTTTT. Protein product: CASRKHEEEKLFF.

The V gene is TRBV12-3 or TRBV12-4, the J gene TRBJ1-2, with TRBD1 as a possible D gene (6 bases). CDR3 length: 12 amino acids. The germline V and J ends were trimmed by 7 bases and 5 bases, with 11 bases remaining between them. CDR3 amino acids: CASMFGQYGYTF. The CDR3 DNA is TGTGCCAGCATGTTCGGACAGTATGGCTACACCTTC.

The V and J genes are TRBV2 and TRBJ2-7, with D unresolved. The germline V gene has CDR1 SNHLY and CDR2 FYNNEI. The CDR3 is 11 residues long. The V end was cut by 6 bases, the J end by 3 bases, with 6 bases between. CDR3 DNA: TGTGCCAGCAGCGAACACTACGAGCAGTACTTC. This sequence encodes CASSEHYEQYF.

J is TRBJ1-2 and V is TRBV4-2; TRBD1 aligns across 7 bases. Losses at the gene ends were 0 bases for V and 6 bases for J; bases not matched to a gene: 4. This CDR3 region has 14 residues. Per the germline V gene, CDR1 is LGHNA and CDR2 is YNFKEQ. The CDR3 DNA reads TGTGCCAGCAGCCAAGAACCCACAGGGGATGGCTACACCTTC. Its translation: CASSQEPTGDGYTF.

This clone occurred once. V and J are TRBV5-1 and TRBJ1-5; 9 bases map to TRBD1. Germline V gene data show CDR1 as SGHRS and CDR2 as YFSETQ. The CDR3 spans 17 residues. V lost 4 bases and J lost 0; bases outside the gene matches: 8. The CDR3 coding sequence is TGCGCCAGCAGCCCGGGACAGGGAAGTTATAGCAATCAGCCCCAGCATTTT. Translating gives CASSPGQGSYSNQPQHF. Based on the CDR3 plus reference TRBV5-1 and TRBJ1-5, the full variable domain is KAGVTQTPRYLIKTRGQQVTLSCSPISGHRSVSWYQQTPGQGLQFLFEYFSETQRNKGNFPGRFSGRQFSNSRSEMNVSTLELGDSALYLCASSPGQGSYSNQPQHFGDGTRLSIL.

The V call is TRBV9, the J call TRBJ1-1; 9 bases are shared with TRBD1. The CDR3 has 14 residues. With 3 bases clipped from V and 12 bases from J, the junction kept 12 bases outside the gene matches. Germline CDR1 is SGDLS and CDR2 is YYNGEE. This CDR3 is CASSAEMGQGTTFF. DNA for the CDR3: TGTGCCAGCAGCGCCGAAATGGGACAGGGAACGACTTTCTTT.